This TCR beta chain was sequenced for a study of T cells after posttransplantation cyclophosphamide. The naive gate required viable CD3+CD4+ or CD3+CD8+ cells with CCR7+CD45RA+CD45RO-CD95-CD27+CD28+ phenotype. Peripheral blood was collected from the related graft donor on the marrow donation day. The table came from immunoSEQ multiplex PCR; TCRdb's copy has only in-frame clones and leaves some out. The sample records 25,000 to 35,000 clones, around nine tenths being singletons. As regards this clone: Its target is unknown.

General observations from the study: Blood and skin or GI T cell repertoires showed limited TRB overlap.

CDR1 and CDR2 from the germline V gene are MNHEY and SVGAGI. Unmatched junction bases numbered 11, after V lost 10 bases and J lost 5 bases. CDR3 length: 13 amino acids. The clonotype was recovered from a woman aged 55-69 years in good health, CMV-negative, and a related stem cell transplant donor. The chain has TRBV6-5 and TRBJ2-7, with 7 bases that match TRBD1. Sequenced material: naive CD4+ T cells sorted from PBMCs. CDR3 bases: TGTGCCACGAACAGGGGTAATATCCACGAGCAGTACTTC. Its protein product is CATNRGNIHEQYF.